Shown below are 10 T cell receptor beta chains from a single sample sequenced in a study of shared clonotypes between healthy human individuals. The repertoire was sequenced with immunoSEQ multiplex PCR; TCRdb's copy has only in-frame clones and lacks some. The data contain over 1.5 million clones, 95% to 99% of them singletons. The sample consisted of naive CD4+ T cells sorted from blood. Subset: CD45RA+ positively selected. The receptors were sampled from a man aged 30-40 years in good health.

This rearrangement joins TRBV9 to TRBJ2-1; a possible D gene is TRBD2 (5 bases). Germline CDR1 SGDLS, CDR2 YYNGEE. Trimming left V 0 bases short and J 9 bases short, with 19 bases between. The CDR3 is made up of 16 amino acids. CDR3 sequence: CASSVAATAGVGEQFF. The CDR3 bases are TGTGCCAGCAGCGTAGCAGCTACCGCCGGGGTTGGTGAGCAGTTCTTC. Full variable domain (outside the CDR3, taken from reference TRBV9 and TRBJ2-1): DSGVTQTPKHLITATGQRVTLRCSPRSGDLSVYWYQQSLDQGLQFLIQYYNGEERAKGNILERFSAQQFPDLHSELNLSSLELGDSALYFCASSVAATAGVGEQFFGPGTRLTVL.

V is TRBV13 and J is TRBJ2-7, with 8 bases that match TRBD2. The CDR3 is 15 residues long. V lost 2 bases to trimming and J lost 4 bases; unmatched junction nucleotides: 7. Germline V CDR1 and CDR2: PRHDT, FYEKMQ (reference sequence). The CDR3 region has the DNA TGTGCCAGCAGCTTATACGGGAGGGCCTCTTACGAGCAGTACTTC. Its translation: CASSLYGRASYEQYF.

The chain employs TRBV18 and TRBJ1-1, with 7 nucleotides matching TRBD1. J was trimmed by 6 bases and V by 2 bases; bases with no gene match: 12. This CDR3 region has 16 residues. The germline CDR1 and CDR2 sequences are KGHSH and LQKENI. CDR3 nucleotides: TGTGCCAGCTCACCAATTGTAGCAGGGGGTTTCGCTGAAGCTTTCTTT. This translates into CASSPIVAGGFAEAFF. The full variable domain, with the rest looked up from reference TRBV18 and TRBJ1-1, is NAGVMQNPRHLVRRRGQEARLRCSPMKGHSHVYWYRQLPEEGLKFMVYLQKENIIDESGMPKERFSAEFPKEGPSILRIQQVVRGDSAAYFCASSPIVAGGFAEAFFGQGTRLTVV.

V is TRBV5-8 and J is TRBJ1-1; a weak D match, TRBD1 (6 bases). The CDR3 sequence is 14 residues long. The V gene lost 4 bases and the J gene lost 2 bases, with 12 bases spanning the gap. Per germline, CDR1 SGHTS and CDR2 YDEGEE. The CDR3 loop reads CASSHGQPNTEAFF. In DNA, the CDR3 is TGTGCCAGCAGCCACGGACAGCCCAACACTGAAGCTTTCTTT.

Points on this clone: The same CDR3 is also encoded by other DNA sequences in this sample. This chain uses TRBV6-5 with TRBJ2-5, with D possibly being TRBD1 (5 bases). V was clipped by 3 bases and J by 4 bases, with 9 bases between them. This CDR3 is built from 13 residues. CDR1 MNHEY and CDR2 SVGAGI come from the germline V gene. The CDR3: CASSYGQGETQYF. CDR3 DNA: TGTGCCAGCAGTTATGGCCAGGGAGAGACCCAGTACTTC.

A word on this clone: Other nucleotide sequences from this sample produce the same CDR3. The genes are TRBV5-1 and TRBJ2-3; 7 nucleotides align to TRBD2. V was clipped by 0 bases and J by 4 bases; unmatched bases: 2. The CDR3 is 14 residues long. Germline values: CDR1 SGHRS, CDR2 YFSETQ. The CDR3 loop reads CASSLEGGADTQYF. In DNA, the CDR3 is TGCGCCAGCAGCTTGGAGGGAGGGGCAGATACGCAGTATTTT.

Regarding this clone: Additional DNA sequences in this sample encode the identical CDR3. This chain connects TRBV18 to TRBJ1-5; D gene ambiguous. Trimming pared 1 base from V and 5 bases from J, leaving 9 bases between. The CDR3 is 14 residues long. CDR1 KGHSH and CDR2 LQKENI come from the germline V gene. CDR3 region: CASSPQGSDQPQHF. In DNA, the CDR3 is TGTGCCAGCTCACCACAGGGAAGTGATCAGCCCCAGCATTTT.

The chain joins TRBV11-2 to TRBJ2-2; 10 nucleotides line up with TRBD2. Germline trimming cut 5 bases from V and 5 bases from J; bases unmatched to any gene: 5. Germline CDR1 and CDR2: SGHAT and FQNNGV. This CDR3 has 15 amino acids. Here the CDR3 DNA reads TGTGCCAGCAGCCCCCTAGCGGGAGTGACCGGGGAGCTGTTTTTT. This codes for CASSPLAGVTGELFF. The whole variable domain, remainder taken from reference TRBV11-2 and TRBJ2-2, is EAGVAQSPRYKIIEKRQSVAFWCNPISGHATLYWYQQILGQGPKLLIQFQNNGVVDDSQLPKDRFSAERLKGVDSTLKIQPAKLEDSAVYLCASSPLAGVTGELFFGEGSRLTVL.

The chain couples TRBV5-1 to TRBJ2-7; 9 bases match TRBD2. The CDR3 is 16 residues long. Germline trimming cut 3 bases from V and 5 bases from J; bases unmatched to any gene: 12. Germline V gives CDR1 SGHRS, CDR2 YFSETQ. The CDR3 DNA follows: TGCGCCAGCAGCTATAAGGGGGGACTAGCAACGGACGAGCAGTACTTC. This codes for CASSYKGGLATDEQYF.

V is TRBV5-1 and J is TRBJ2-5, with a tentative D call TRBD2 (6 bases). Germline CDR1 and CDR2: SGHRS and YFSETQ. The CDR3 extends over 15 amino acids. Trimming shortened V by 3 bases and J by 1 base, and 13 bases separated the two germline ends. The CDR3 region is CASSSRGGVQETQYF. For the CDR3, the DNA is TGCGCCAGCAGCTCCCGCGGCGGGGTCCAAGAGACCCAGTACTTC.